This T cell receptor (beta chain) was documented in a study of naive CD8 T cells in extremely preterm neonates. General study findings and limits: Term neonates approximately 0.4%, young children around 0.03%, adults 0.01%; preterm neonates shared approximately 2.5%. Productive template counts varied among preterm samples, a noted limitation. Preterm neonate repertoires were significantly less rich by iChao1 than others.

The healthy nonsmoking adult controls had a median age of approximately 36 years, range about 20-55 years. Libraries were prepared by immunoSEQ multiplex PCR; TCRdb keeps only in-frame clonotypes and omits some of them. In the table there are 5,000 to 6,500 clones, 95% to 99% of which are singletons. Unmatched junction bases numbered 7, after V lost 10 bases and J lost 10 bases. Germline CDR1 and CDR2: MNHEY and SMNVEV (reference sequence). The CDR3 runs 12 residues. Note on this clone: What it recognizes is unknown.

The TCR sequence derives from a human donor in good health. This chain connects TRBV27 to TRBJ2-1; 10 nucleotides line up with TRBD1. The sequencing sample was made of naive CD8+ T cells from blood. In DNA, the CDR3 is TGTGCCACCCGACAGGGGGCTGGGGAGCAGTTCTTC. Amino acids: CATRQGAGEQFF.